Each of the 10 T cell receptor beta chains below was sequenced from the same sample in a study of T cell repertoires in cytomegalovirus infection. For these TCRs, the target antigens are not known. TCRdb independently ran MiXCR on the reads; one entry per CDR3 protein. The table shows 60,000 to 85,000 distinct CDR3 sequences, with about 23% occurring only once. The sample consisted of PBMCs, sequenced either directly or after in vitro stimulation (not recorded which). The receptors were sampled from a human donor in good health (CMV status not recorded). Some clones in this sample may be carry-over from other donors' samples.

This clonotype was seen only a few times. CDR3 nucleotides: TGTGCCAGCTCCCCGCAGCTCCTAGACCATCCTATCCAGTACTTC. Translation gives CASSPQLLDHPIQYF. J is TRBJ2-7 and V is TRBV18, with D uncertain. V lost 6 bases, J lost 10 bases, and 25 bases lay in between. This CDR3 is 15 amino acids long. CDR1 and CDR2 (germline): KGHSH, LQKENI.

The chain is built from TRBV7-6 and TRBJ2-1; D gene ambiguous. CDR1 and CDR2 from the germline V gene are SGHVS and FNYEAQ. The CDR3 is 17 amino acids. Trimming shortened V by 2 bases and J by 0 bases, and 14 bases separated the two germline ends. DNA for the CDR3: TGTGCCAGCAGCTTATCGGTGGGCTTCAGCTCCTACAATGAGCAGTTCTTC. Protein product: CASSLSVGFSSYNEQFF.

This clonotype was detected ten times or more. V usage is TRBV7-8 and J usage is TRBJ1-2, with 10 bases matching TRBD1. The J segment lost 2 bases and the V segment lost 1 base, leaving 7 bases of the junction unmatched. The CDR3 is made up of 17 amino acids. Germline V CDR1 and CDR2: SGHVS, FQNEAQ. The CDR3 region is CASSLGSRGQGNYGYTF. Written as DNA, the CDR3 is TGTGCCAGCAGCTTAGGATCTCGGGGACAGGGGAACTATGGCTACACCTTC.

This clonotype was seen a few times. The chain is built from TRBV28 and TRBJ1-1; no reliable D call. Germline V CDR1 and CDR2: MDHEN, SYDVKM. The V gene lost 6 bases and the J gene lost 5 bases, with 10 bases spanning the gap. This CDR3 has 12 residues. The CDR3 sequence: CASRQTGTEAFF. The CDR3 bases are TGTGCCAGCAGACAGACGGGGACTGAAGCTTTCTTT.

The chain links TRBV5-4 to TRBJ1-2; D is possibly TRBD1 (6 bases). Per germline, CDR1 SGHNT and CDR2 YYREEE (reference sequence). This CDR3 spans 14 amino acids. Trimming took 1 base from V and 4 from J, leaving 11 bases between them. The CDR3 is CASSLRGGLYGYTF. The CDR3 DNA sequence: TGTGCCAGCAGCTTGAGAGGGGGTCTCTATGGCTACACCTTC.

This clonotype was detected a few times. The chain links TRBV20-1 to TRBJ2-5; 7 bases match TRBD2. The CDR3 length is 12 residues. CDR1 DFQATT and CDR2 SNEGSKA come from the germline V gene (reference sequence). J was trimmed by 5 bases and V by 3 bases; bases with no gene match: 3. The CDR3 bases are TGCAGTGCTAGCCTGGGAGGGGAGACCCAGTACTTC. The encoded protein is CSASLGGETQYF.

The chain recombines TRBV5-8 with TRBJ2-1, with TRBD2 as a possible D gene (5 bases). CDR3 length equals 14 residues. The V gene's germline CDR1 is SGHTS and CDR2 YDEGEE. V lost 7 bases to trimming and J lost 4 bases, with 15 bases between them. This chain's CDR3 is CASGVSGEYNEQFF. CDR3 DNA sequence: TGTGCCAGCGGAGTAAGCGGAGAATACAATGAGCAGTTCTTC.

The chain recombines TRBV28 with TRBJ2-5; the D gene is possibly TRBD1 (5 bases). The CDR3 runs 14 residues. The V gene's germline CDR1 is MDHEN and CDR2 SYDVKM. The V end lost 5 bases, the J end lost 2 bases, and 12 bases lay between the germline ends. CDR3 DNA sequence: TGTGCCAGCAGTCTTTTGCAGGGACAAGAGACCCAGTACTTC. Its protein is CASSLLQGQETQYF.

V and J are TRBV7-2 and TRBJ2-3; D unresolved. The germline gives CDR1 SGHTA, CDR2 FQGNSA. V was shortened by 8 bases and J by 0 bases, with 18 bases between the two germline ends. The CDR3 is 16 residues long. The CDR3 is CASSPSGSSSTDTQYF. The CDR3 DNA is TGTGCCAGCTCCCCCTCAGGCTCTTCTAGCACAGATACGCAGTATTTT.

V and J are TRBV7-2 and TRBJ2-1; D is unresolved. Trimming took off 7 bases at V and 6 bases at J, with 19 bases between the two ends. The V gene's germline CDR1 is SGHTA and CDR2 FQGNSA. The CDR3 is 15 amino acids. The CDR3 region is CASTSSGSLPNEQFF. CDR3 DNA: TGTGCCAGCACCTCCTCAGGCTCCCTCCCCAATGAGCAGTTCTTC.